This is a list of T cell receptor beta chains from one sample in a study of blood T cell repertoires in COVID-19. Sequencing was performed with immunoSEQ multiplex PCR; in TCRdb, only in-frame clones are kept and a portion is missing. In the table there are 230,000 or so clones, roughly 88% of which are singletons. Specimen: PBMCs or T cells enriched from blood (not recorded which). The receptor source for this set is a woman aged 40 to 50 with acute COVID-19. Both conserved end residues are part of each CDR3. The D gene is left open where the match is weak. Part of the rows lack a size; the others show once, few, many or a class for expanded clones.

CDR3: CASSPTGPGTEAFF; DNA: TGCGCCAGCAGCCCGACAGGGCCGGGGACTGAAGCTTTCTTT; D: TRBD1; size: -; J: TRBJ1-1; V: TRBV5-1
CDR3: CASSLAQGTGRVGNIQYF; DNA: TGCGCCAGCAGCTTGGCCCAGGGCACAGGTCGGGTTGGTAACATTCAGTACTTC; D: -; size: -; J: TRBJ2-4; V: TRBV5-1
CDR3: CAWSVNWAGKETQYF; DNA: TGTGCCTGGAGTGTAAATTGGGCAGGGAAAGAGACCCAGTACTTC; D: -; size: -; J: TRBJ2-5; V: TRBV30
CDR3: CASSAGRDTEAFF; DNA: TGCGCCAGCAGTGCCGGGAGGGACACTGAAGCTTTCTTT; D: -; size: -; J: TRBJ1-1; V: TRBV10-1
CDR3: CASSTSGRSTGELFF; DNA: TGTGCCAGTAGTACTAGCGGGAGGAGCACCGGGGAGCTGTTTTTT; D: TRBD2; size: -; J: TRBJ2-2; V: TRBV19
CDR3: CASSDGDRLSRPQHF; DNA: TGTGCCAGCAGCGACGGGGACAGACTATCCCGGCCCCAGCATTTT; D: TRBD1; size: -; J: TRBJ1-5; V: TRBV5-8
CDR3: CAISDQGGDEKLFF; DNA: TGTGCCATCAGTGATCAGGGAGGGGATGAAAAACTGTTTTTT; D: -; size: once; J: TRBJ1-4; V: TRBV10-3
CDR3: CASSPTGLNTEAFF; DNA: TGTGCCAGCAGTCCGACAGGGCTTAACACTGAAGCTTTCTTT; D: TRBD1; size: -; J: TRBJ1-1; V: TRBV27
CDR3: CASRLTDANTEAFF; DNA: TGTGCCAGCAGGTTGACAGATGCCAACACTGAAGCTTTCTTT; D: -; size: -; J: TRBJ1-1; V: TRBV5-4
CDR3: CASSQDSGYQETQYF; DNA: TGTGCCAGCAGCCAAGATTCCGGGTACCAAGAGACCCAGTACTTC; D: -; size: -; J: TRBJ2-5; V: TRBV3-1/TRBV3-2
CDR3: CASSPGTSGNNEQFF; DNA: TGCGCCAGCAGTCCCGGGACTAGCGGAAACAATGAGCAGTTCTTC; D: TRBD2; size: -; J: TRBJ2-1; V: TRBV5-1
CDR3: CASSIPSRGGYEQYF; DNA: TGTGCCAGTAGTATACCTTCGCGGGGAGGCTACGAGCAGTACTTC; D: -; size: -; J: TRBJ2-7; V: TRBV19
CDR3: CASSFDRGSGNTIYF; DNA: TGTGCCAGCAGCTTCGACAGGGGCTCTGGAAACACCATATATTTT; D: TRBD1; size: -; J: TRBJ1-3; V: TRBV7-8
CDR3: CASSIDSGGNSPLHF; DNA: TGTGCCAGTAGTATTGATTCGGGCGGGAATTCACCCCTCCACTTT; D: -; size: -; J: TRBJ1-6; V: TRBV19
CDR3: CAIRGGMVGDTQYF; DNA: TGTGCCATCAGAGGCGGGATGGTGGGGGATACGCAGTATTTT; D: -; size: -; J: TRBJ2-3; V: TRBV10-3
CDR3: CASSLTGAGEKLFF; DNA: TGTGCCAGCAGCTTGACAGGGGCCGGGGAAAAACTGTTTTTT; D: TRBD1; size: -; J: TRBJ1-4; V: TRBV9
CDR3: CASSPQGGYGYTF; DNA: TGTGCCAGCAGTCCTCAGGGGGGCTATGGCTACACCTTC; D: TRBD1; size: -; J: TRBJ1-2; V: TRBV2
CDR3: CASSLGPGNTEAFF; DNA: TGTGCCAGCAGCTTAGGGCCAGGGAACACTGAAGCTTTCTTT; D: -; size: -; J: TRBJ1-1; V: TRBV7-2
CDR3: CASSIMDRGHSPLHF; DNA: TGCGCCAGCAGCATTATGGACAGGGGGCATTCACCCCTCCACTTT; D: TRBD1; size: -; J: TRBJ1-6; V: TRBV5-1
CDR3: CASSSKPAFEQYF; DNA: TGTGCCAGCAGCTCTAAACCCGCCTTCGAGCAGTACTTC; D: -; size: -; J: TRBJ2-7; V: TRBV11-2
CDR3: CSVSLYRTGVRETQYF; DNA: TGCAGCGTGTCGCTATATCGGACAGGGGTGAGGGAGACCCAGTACTTC; D: TRBD1; size: -; J: TRBJ2-5; V: TRBV29-1
CDR3: CASHDRPGTSSGNTIYF; DNA: TGTGCCAGTCATGATAGGCCAGGCACTAGCTCTGGAAACACCATATATTTT; D: -; size: once; J: TRBJ1-3; V: TRBV19
CDR3: CASSLSFPSSLTPDTQYF; DNA: TGTGCCAGCAGTTTATCTTTCCCTTCCTCTCTAACTCCAGATACGCAGTATTTT; D: -; size: -; J: TRBJ2-3; V: TRBV27
CDR3: CASSLAVGGSDTQYF; DNA: TGTGCCAGCAGCTTAGCGGTAGGAGGCTCAGATACGCAGTATTTT; D: -; size: -; J: TRBJ2-3; V: TRBV7-2
CDR3: CASSHRDRGEKLFF; DNA: TGTGCCAGTAGTCACCGGGACAGGGGCGAAAAACTGTTTTTT; D: TRBD1; size: -; J: TRBJ1-4; V: TRBV19
CDR3: CASHNAGGAGDTQYF; DNA: TGTGCCAGCCATAACGCCGGGGGGGCGGGAGATACGCAGTATTTT; D: TRBD2; size: -; J: TRBJ2-3; V: TRBV5-4
CDR3: CASSPPATGPDTQYF; DNA: TGTGCCAGCTCACCACCAGCTACAGGGCCAGATACGCAGTATTTT; D: -; size: -; J: TRBJ2-3; V: TRBV18
CDR3: CASSYPASGGASYNEQFF; DNA: TGTGCCAGCAGTTACCCAGCTAGCGGGGGGGCCTCCTACAATGAGCAGTTCTTC; D: TRBD2; size: once; J: TRBJ2-1; V: TRBV6-2/TRBV6-3
CDR3: CASSSSRERDYNEQFF; DNA: TGTGCCAGCAGCTCGTCGCGCGAGCGGGACTACAATGAGCAGTTCTTC; D: TRBD2; size: -; J: TRBJ2-1; V: TRBV3-1/TRBV3-2